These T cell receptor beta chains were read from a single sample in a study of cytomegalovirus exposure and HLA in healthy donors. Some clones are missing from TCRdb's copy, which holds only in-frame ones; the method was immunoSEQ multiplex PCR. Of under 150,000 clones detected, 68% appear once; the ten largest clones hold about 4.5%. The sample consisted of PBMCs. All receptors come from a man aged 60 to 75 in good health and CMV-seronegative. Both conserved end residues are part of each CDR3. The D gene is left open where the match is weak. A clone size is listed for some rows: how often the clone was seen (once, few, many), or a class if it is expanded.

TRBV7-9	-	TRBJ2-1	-	TGTGCCAGCAGTCCGAGGGGGTTCTCCTACAATGAGCAGTTCTTC	CASSPRGFSYNEQFF
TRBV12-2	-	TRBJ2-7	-	TGTGCAAGTCGCTTATACGGGCCCGGGACAGGGCACGAGCAGTACTTC	CASRLYGPGTGHEQYF
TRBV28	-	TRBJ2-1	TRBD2	TGTGCCAGCAGTTCGGAGACTAGCGGGATAGGAGGTGAGCAGTTCTTC	CASSSETSGIGGEQFF
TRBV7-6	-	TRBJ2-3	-	TGTGCCAGCAGTCTCTGGGAGGGGGGGACAGATACGCAGTATTTT	CASSLWEGGTDTQYF
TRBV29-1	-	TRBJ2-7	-	TGCAGCGTTGAAGGGACAGACTACGAGCAGTACTTC	CSVEGTDYEQYF
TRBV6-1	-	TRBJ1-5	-	TGTGCCAGCAGTGAACAGGTGGATCAGCCCCAGCATTTT	CASSEQVDQPQHF
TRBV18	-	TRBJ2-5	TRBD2	TGTGCCAGCTCACCCCTAGCGGGAGACGGGGAGACCCAGTACTTC	CASSPLAGDGETQYF
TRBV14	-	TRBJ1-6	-	TGTGCCAGCAGCCAAGATCAGACATTCTCCTATAATTCACCCCTCCACTTT	CASSQDQTFSYNSPLHF
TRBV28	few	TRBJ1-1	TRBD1	TGTGCCAGCAGTCACCGGGACAGGGGGCCAAGGATGAACACTGAAGCTTTCTTT	CASSHRDRGPRMNTEAFF
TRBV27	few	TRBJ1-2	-	TGTGCCAGCAGGGATCAGGGCAGTTATGGCTACACCTTC	CASRDQGSYGYTF
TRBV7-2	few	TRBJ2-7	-	TGTGCCAGCAGCTTAGGGCAGGGGATTTCCTACGAGCAGTACTTC	CASSLGQGISYEQYF
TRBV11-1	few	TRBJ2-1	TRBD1	TGTGCCAGCAGCTTCGACAGGGTAAACAATGAGCAGTTCTTC	CASSFDRVNNEQFF
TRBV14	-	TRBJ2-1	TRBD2	TGTGCCAGCAGCCGAAGCGGGAGGAGGAACAATGAGCAGTTCTTC	CASSRSGRRNNEQFF
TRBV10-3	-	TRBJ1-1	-	TGTGCCATCAGTGAGGTTCCGTTCGTAACTTTCTTT	CAISEVPFVTFF
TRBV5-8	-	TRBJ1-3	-	TGTGCCAGCAGCCTCGGCGGGAGCGGAAACACCATATATTTT	CASSLGGSGNTIYF
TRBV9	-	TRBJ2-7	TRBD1	TGTGCCAGCAGCGCTCCCAGGGGGCGAGGCTACGAGCAGTACTTC	CASSAPRGRGYEQYF
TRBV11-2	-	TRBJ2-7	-	TGTGCCAGCAGGGGGATGCGGGGCGTCTCCTACGAGCAGTACTTC	CASRGMRGVSYEQYF
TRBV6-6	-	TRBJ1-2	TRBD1	TGTGCCAGCAGGGGTACAGGGGGCGGGAGCGGCTACACCTTC	CASRGTGGGSGYTF
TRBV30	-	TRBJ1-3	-	TGTGCCTGGAGCGCCCCGGACTCAGATGGAAACACCATATATTTT	CAWSAPDSDGNTIYF
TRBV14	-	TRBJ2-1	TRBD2	TGTGCCAGCAGTCCAATGACTAGCGGAGAGAACAATGAGCAGTTCTTC	CASSPMTSGENNEQFF
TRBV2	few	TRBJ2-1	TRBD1	TGTGCCGCAACCAGGGGGCAAGGAGCCTACAATGAGCAGTTCTTC	CAATRGQGAYNEQFF
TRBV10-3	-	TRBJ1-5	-	TGTGCCAGTGGGGGGGGGAATCAGCCCCAGCATTTT	CASGGGNQPQHF
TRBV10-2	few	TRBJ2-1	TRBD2	TGCGCCAGCAGGGAAACTAGCGGGAGGGTAGGGAGCTCCTACAATGAGCAGTTCTTC	CASRETSGRVGSSYNEQFF
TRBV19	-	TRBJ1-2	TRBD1	TGTGCCAGTATTCGGGACAGGGGGAATGGTGGCTACACCTTC	CASIRDRGNGGYTF
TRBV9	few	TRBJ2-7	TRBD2	TGTGCCAGCAGCTCTCCGGGACTAGCGACGGACGAGCAGTACTTC	CASSSPGLATDEQYF
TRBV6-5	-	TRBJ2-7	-	TGTGCCAGCAGTTACTCTGGGGGCGACAGGAGCTACGAGCAGTACTTC	CASSYSGGDRSYEQYF
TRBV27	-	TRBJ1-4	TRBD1	TGTGCCAGCAGACCGGAAGCACAGGGGGATGAAAAACTGTTTTTT	CASRPEAQGDEKLFF
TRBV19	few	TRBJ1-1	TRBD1	TGTGCCAGTAGTATTACAGGGGTGAACACTGAAGCTTTCTTT	CASSITGVNTEAFF
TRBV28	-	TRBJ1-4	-	TGTGCCAGCAGTTTACTGCAGGGGAATGAAAAACTGTTTTTT	CASSLLQGNEKLFF
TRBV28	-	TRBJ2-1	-	TGTGCCACCCGACTAGTCTACAATGAGCAGTTCTTC	CATRLVYNEQFF
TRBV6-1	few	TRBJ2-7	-	TGTGCCAGCAGTGGACTAGAAGGCTCCTACGAGCAGTACTTC	CASSGLEGSYEQYF
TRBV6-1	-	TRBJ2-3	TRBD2	TGTGCCAGCAGTGAAATCGGGACTAGGGCCACAGATACGCAGTATTTT	CASSEIGTRATDTQYF
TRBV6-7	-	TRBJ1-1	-	TGTGCCAGCAGTGTCCGAACAGCCAAGGACTGGAACACTGAAGCTTTCTTT	CASSVRTAKDWNTEAFF
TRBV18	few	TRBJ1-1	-	TGTGCCAGCTCACCGCGCGAAGTTTCAATTAACACTGAAGCTTTCTTT	CASSPREVSINTEAFF
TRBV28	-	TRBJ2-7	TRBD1	TGTGCCAGCACAGGACAGGACAGAGGCCAGGAGCAGTACTTC	CASTGQDRGQEQYF
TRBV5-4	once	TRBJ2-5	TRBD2	TGTGCCAGCAGCTTAGCGGGAGGCCAAGAGACCCAGTACTTC	CASSLAGGQETQYF
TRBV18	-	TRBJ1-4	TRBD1	TGTGCCAGCTCACCACCGGGACAGGGGAATGAAAAACTGTTTTTT	CASSPPGQGNEKLFF
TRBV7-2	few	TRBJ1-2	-	TGTGCCAGCAGCTTAGGGCAGGGGGGCTACACCTTC	CASSLGQGGYTF
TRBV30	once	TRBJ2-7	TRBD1	TGTGCCTGCCTAGGGACAGGGGGAGACAAGTTC	CACLGTGGDKF
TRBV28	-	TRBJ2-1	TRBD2	TGTGCCAGCAGTTCCTCCGGGACTAACTACAATGAGCAGTTCTTC	CASSSSGTNYNEQFF
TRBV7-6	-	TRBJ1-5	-	TGTGCCAGCAGCTTAGAAGCTTGGCAAAGCGGCAATCAGCCCCAGCATTTT	CASSLEAWQSGNQPQHF
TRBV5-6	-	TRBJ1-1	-	TGTGCCAGCAGCCCGAGCGGTATGAACACTGAAGCTTTCTTT	CASSPSGMNTEAFF
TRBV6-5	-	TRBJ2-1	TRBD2	TGTGCCAGCAGTTACTCCCTAGCGGGAGGGCCTGATGAGCAGTTCTTC	CASSYSLAGGPDEQFF
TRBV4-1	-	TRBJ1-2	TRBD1	TGCGCCAGCAGCCAAGTAGGACAGGGAGGATATGGCTACACCTTC	CASSQVGQGGYGYTF
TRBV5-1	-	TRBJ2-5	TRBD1	TGCGCCAGCAGCCTACGGGGACAGGACCAAGAGACCCAGTACTTC	CASSLRGQDQETQYF
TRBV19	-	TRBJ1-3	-	TGTGCCAGTAGTATCCGGGGGGGCTCTGGAAACACCATATATTTT	CASSIRGGSGNTIYF
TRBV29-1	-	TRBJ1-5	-	TGCAGCGTTGAGGAGGGAACCAATCAGCCCCAGCATTTT	CSVEEGTNQPQHF
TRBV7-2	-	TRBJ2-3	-	TGTGCCAGCAGCTTTCCTGCAGATACGCAGTATTTT	CASSFPADTQYF
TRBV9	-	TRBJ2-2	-	TGTGCCAGCAGCGTCAAACCGCGGAACACCGGGGAGCTGTTTTTT	CASSVKPRNTGELFF
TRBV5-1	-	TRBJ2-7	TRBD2	TGCGCCAGCAGCACTAGCGGGAGTAGGTACGAGCAGTACTTC	CASSTSGSRYEQYF
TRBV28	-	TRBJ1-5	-	TGTGCCAGCAGTTTCAGGGGCGGGGGACAGCCCCAGCATTTT	CASSFRGGGQPQHF
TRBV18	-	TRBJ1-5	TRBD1	TGTGCCAGCTCCTTGAAGGGACAGGGATCGAATCAGCCCCAGCATTTT	CASSLKGQGSNQPQHF
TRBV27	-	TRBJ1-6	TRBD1	TGTGCCAGCAGCTTGACAGGGGCCGGCGGTAATTCACCCCTCCACTTT	CASSLTGAGGNSPLHF